This T cell receptor (beta chain) was recovered during a study of blood T cell repertoires in COVID-19. Study-wide background: The study drew acute and convalescent COVID-19 samples from the United States, Italy and Spain. The cDNA or gDNA used as material had been derived from T cells, B-cell-depleted T cells, or PBMCs.

Membership in each cohort depended on participant-reported clinical history. The germline V gene encodes CDR1 SGDLS and CDR2 YYNGEE. The CDR3 contains 15 residues. The germline V and J ends were trimmed by 4 bases and 10 bases, with 20 bases remaining between them. In the study's own analysis: Amplified reference gene primers provided the basis for estimating nucleated cell counts. Assay used: immunoSEQ multiplex PCR; TCRdb lists only in-frame clones, some missing. That table gives V, J and clone size, and the DNA gave D and trimming. Counted here are roughly 200,000 clones, around 92% occurring once; the ten biggest clones make up about 4%.

The sequenced sample consisted of PBMCs or T cells enriched from blood (not recorded which). V gene TRBV9 combines with J gene TRBJ1-4; weak D call: TRBD1 (5 bases). This clonotype was obtained from a woman aged 30 to 39 with acute COVID-19. CDR3 coding DNA: TGTGCCAGCAGCCCAAGGAGGGCAGGGTGGGGAAAACTGTTTTTT. This encodes CASSPRRAGWGKLFF. Variable domain in full (rest from reference TRBV9 and TRBJ1-4): DSGVTQTPKHLITATGQRVTLRCSPRSGDLSVYWYQQSLDQGLQFLIQYYNGEERAKGNILERFSAQQFPDLHSELNLSSLELGDSALYFCASSPRRAGWGKLFFGSGTQLSVL.